This T cell receptor (beta chain) is drawn from a study of OX40 agonist ivuxolimab in advanced cancers. If patients had autoimmune disease history or systemic immunosuppression, they were excluded. This CDR3 spans 16 amino acids. Germline V gene sequence: CDR1 SGHRS, CDR2 YFSETQ. The V segment lost 4 bases and the J segment 0 bases; nucleotides outside the gene matches: 6. The protocol was immunoSEQ multiplex PCR, while the TCRdb copy is restricted to in-frame clones and leaves out a portion. The repertoire has more than 10,000 clones, 75% to 90% of them found once; the top ten carry about 25%. The chain employs TRBV5-1 and TRBJ1-2; 10 nucleotides align to TRBD1. The specimen was CD4+ or CD8+ T cells sorted from blood, collected in a trial of the OX40 agonist ivuxolimab. This clonotype originated in an adult with an advanced solid tumor such as melanoma, head and neck, liver or kidney cancer. The CDR3 DNA is TGCGCCAGCAGCGCGGACAGGGGGATGGCTAACTATGGCTACACCTTC. Residues: CASSADRGMANYGYTF.